A single sample gave rise to the 5 T cell receptor beta chains below, sequenced in a study of blood T cell repertoires in COVID-19. Only in-frame clones appear in the TCRdb table, and some are missing; sequencing was by immunoSEQ multiplex PCR. The table lists 200,000 to 300,000 clones, over 80% of them singletons. The sequencing input was peripheral blood. Receptors were obtained from a woman in her thirties or forties with acute or convalescent COVID-19.

The rearrangement joins TRBV4-1 to TRBJ1-1; possibly TRBD1 for D (6 bases). The V gene's germline CDR1 is MGHRA and CDR2 YSYEKL. Deletions cut 3 bases from V and 0 bases from J, with 11 bases between. The CDR3 has 15 amino acids. CDR3 loop: CASSHIGQMNTEAFF. In DNA form, the CDR3 reads TGCGCCAGCAGCCATATAGGACAGATGAACACTGAAGCTTTCTTT.

This chain uses TRBV20-1 with TRBJ1-2, with D hard to call. V dropped 6 bases and J dropped 8 bases, with 13 bases sitting between them. This CDR3 spans 11 amino acids. The germline gives CDR1 DFQATT, CDR2 SNEGSKA (reference sequence). The CDR3 coding sequence is TGCAGTGCGATCGCTCCGAGCGGCTACACCTTC. Encoded protein: CSAIAPSGYTF.

This chain connects TRBV4-1 to TRBJ1-1, with D possibly matching TRBD1 (6 bases). The germline V gene encodes CDR1 MGHRA and CDR2 YSYEKL. Trimming removed 6 bases from V and 0 bases from J, with 26 bases in between. This CDR3 is built from 19 residues. The CDR3 reads CASSQLILGQPSMNTEAFF. The CDR3 coding sequence is TGCGCCAGCAGTCAACTAATCCTGGGACAACCCTCCATGAACACTGAAGCTTTCTTT.

This sequence joins TRBV4-2 and TRBJ1-6; TRBD1 agrees at 9 bases. CDR3 size: 14 residues. The germline CDR1 and CDR2 sequences are LGHNA and YNFKEQ. With 5 bases clipped from V and 10 bases from J, the junction kept 6 bases outside the gene matches. CDR3 DNA: TGTGCCAGCAGCATATGGACAGGGGAGTCACCCCTCCACTTT. Translating it yields CASSIWTGESPLHF.

This chain joins TRBV2 and TRBJ1-6, with D unresolved. Trimming left V 8 bases short and J 2 bases short, with 10 bases between. Germline V gene lookup returns CDR1 SNHLY and CDR2 FYNNEI. The length of the CDR3 is 14 residues. CDR3 nucleotide sequence: TGTGCCAGCTATGCGAGGGCCTATAATTCACCCCTCCACTTT. Amino acid sequence: CASYARAYNSPLHF.